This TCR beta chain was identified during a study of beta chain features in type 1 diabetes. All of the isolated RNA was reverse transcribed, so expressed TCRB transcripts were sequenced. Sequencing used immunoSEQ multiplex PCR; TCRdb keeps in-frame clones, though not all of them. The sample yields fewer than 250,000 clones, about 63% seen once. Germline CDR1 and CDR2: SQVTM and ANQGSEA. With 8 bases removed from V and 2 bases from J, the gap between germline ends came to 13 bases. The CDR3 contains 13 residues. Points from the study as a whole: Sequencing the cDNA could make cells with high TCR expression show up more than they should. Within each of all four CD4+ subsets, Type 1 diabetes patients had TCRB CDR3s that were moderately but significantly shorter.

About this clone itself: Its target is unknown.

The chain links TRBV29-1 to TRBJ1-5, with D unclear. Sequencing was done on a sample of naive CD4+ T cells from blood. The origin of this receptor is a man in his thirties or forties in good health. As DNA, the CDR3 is TGCAGCTTTCTCGCAGGAGGCAATCAGCCCCAGCATTTT. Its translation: CSFLAGGNQPQHF. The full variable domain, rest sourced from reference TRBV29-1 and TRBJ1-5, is SAVISQKPSRDICQRGTSLTIQCQVDSQVTMMFWYRQQPGQSLTLIATANQGSEATYESGFVIDKFPISRPNLTFSTLTVSNMSPEDSSIYLCSFLAGGNQPQHFGDGTRLSIL.